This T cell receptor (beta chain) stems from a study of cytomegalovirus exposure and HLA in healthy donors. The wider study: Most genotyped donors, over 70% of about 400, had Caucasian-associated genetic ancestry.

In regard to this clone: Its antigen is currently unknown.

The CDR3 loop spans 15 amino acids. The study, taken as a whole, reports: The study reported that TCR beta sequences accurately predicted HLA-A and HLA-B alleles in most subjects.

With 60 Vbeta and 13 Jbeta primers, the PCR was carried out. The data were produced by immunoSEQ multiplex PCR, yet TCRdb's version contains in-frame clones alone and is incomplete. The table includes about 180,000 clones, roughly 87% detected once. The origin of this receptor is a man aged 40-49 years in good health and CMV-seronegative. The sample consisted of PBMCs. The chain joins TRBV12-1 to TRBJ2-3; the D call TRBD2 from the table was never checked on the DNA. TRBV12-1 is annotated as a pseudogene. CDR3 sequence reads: CASSKQGLGTDTQYF. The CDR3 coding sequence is TGTGCCAGCAGCAAACAGGGACTAGGGACAGATACGCAGTATTTT.